These 9 T cell receptor beta chains were all obtained from the same sample, sequenced in a study of T cell repertoires in cytomegalovirus infection. TCRdb itself ran the reads through MiXCR, one entry per CDR3 protein. The sample lists 650,000 to 850,000 distinct CDR3 sequences, 29% seen once, with over 10% in the top ten. For these receptors, no antigen is known. Here the sequenced sample was cultured CD8+ T cells from PBMCs, taken from culture after CMV antigen stimulation. The receptors originated from a human donor in good health (CMV status not recorded). Some clones in this sample may be carry-over from other donors' samples.

The gene calls are TRBV6-6 and TRBJ2-5; 10 bases match TRBD2. Germline V gene lookup returns CDR1 MNHNY and CDR2 SVGAGI (reference sequence). There are 15 residues in the CDR3. After removal of 1 base from V and 4 bases from J, the junction contained 3 bases not matched to a gene. As DNA, the CDR3 is TGTGCCAGCAGTTACTTTGGGACTAGCGTAGAGACCCAGTACTTC. Encoded protein: CASSYFGTSVETQYF.

The chain is built from TRBV4-3 and TRBJ1-3, with unresolved D. Between the trimmed V and J ends, which lost 0 bases and 1 base, there was a span of 13 bases. Germline V gene data show CDR1 as LGHNA and CDR2 as YSLEER. The CDR3 is 17 residues long. The CDR3 sequence: CASSQDRLPGSGNTIYF. The CDR3 DNA reads TGCGCCAGCAGCCAAGATAGGTTACCTGGATCTGGAAACACCATATATTTT.

The rearrangement links TRBV6-5 to TRBJ1-1, with D hard to call. Germline V CDR1 and CDR2: MNHEY, SVGAGI. V lost 0 bases, J lost 7 bases, and 9 bases lay in between. This CDR3 spans 13 amino acids. This chain's CDR3 is CASSYSTRFEAFF. The CDR3 DNA reads as TGTGCCAGCAGTTACTCGACTCGATTTGAAGCTTTCTTT.

The chain joins TRBV4-1 to TRBJ2-1; D is undetermined. From germline, CDR1 is MGHRA and CDR2 YSYEKL. The CDR3 has 12 residues. V gave up 2 bases and J gave up 8 bases, with 7 bases separating them. The CDR3 spells CASSQTSDEQFF. The CDR3 DNA sequence: TGCGCCAGCAGCCAAACCTCGGATGAGCAGTTCTTC.

This chain joins TRBV15 and TRBJ2-1, with D possibly matching TRBD2 (5 bases). The CDR3 is 13 amino acids. Germline-derived CDR1 and CDR2 are LNHNV and YYDKDF (reference sequence). V lost 1 base and J lost 4, with 5 bases in between. CDR3 amino acids: CATSRAGYNEQFF. CDR3 DNA sequence: TGTGCCACCAGCAGAGCGGGGTACAATGAGCAGTTCTTC.

The chain is built from TRBV7-9 and TRBJ1-2, with a tentative D call TRBD1 (5 bases). V shed 5 bases and J shed 4 bases, with 20 bases lying between them. CDR1 is SEHNR, CDR2 FQNEAQ, per germline (reference sequence). CDR3 size: 16 residues. CDR3 in DNA: TGTGCCAGCAGCCTAGAAGGGACTAGTCTCACCTATGGCTACACCTTC. Encoded protein: CASSLEGTSLTYGYTF.

This clonotype was seen a handful of times. The V call is TRBV7-4, the J call TRBJ1-1; no firm D call. The CDR3 contains 15 residues. The germline gives CDR1 SGHVT, CDR2 SQSDAQ. Trimming stripped 3 bases from V and 5 bases from J, with 16 bases between. CDR3 region: CASSLEVTEGTEAFF. The CDR3 DNA follows: TGTGCCAGCAGCTTGGAGGTAACGGAGGGAACTGAAGCTTTCTTT. Combining the CDR3 with reference TRBV7-4 and TRBJ1-1 gives the whole variable domain GAGVSQSPRYKVAKRGRDVALRCDSISGHVTLYWYRQTLGQGSEVLTYSQSDAQRDKSGRPSGRFSAERPERSVSTLKIQRTEQGDSAVYLCASSLEVTEGTEAFFGQGTRLTVV.

This clonotype was seen ten or more times. The chain combines TRBV7-2 with TRBJ2-5; D possibly uses TRBD1 or TRBD2 (6 bases each). Germline CDR1 is SGHTA and CDR2 is FQGNSA. CDR3 size: 17 residues. The V end lost 4 bases, the J end lost 4 bases, and 22 bases lay between the germline ends. The CDR3 DNA reads as TGTGCCAGCAGCTCCGCTGGGGGGCTAATGATGGGAGAGACCCAGTACTTC. Its translation: CASSSAGGLMMGETQYF.

In its sample, this clonotype was seen many times. The rearrangement links TRBV7-9 to TRBJ1-2; no definite D call. The length of the CDR3 is 15 residues. CDR1 is SEHNR and CDR2 is FQNEAQ in the germline V gene (reference sequence). V gave up 4 bases and J gave up 4 bases, with 16 bases separating them. The CDR3 DNA is TGTGCCAGCAGCTCCGCCGGACCGAACGTCTATGGCTACACCTTC. It translates to CASSSAGPNVYGYTF. The full variable domain, in which reference TRBV7-9 and TRBJ1-2 provide the parts outside the CDR3, is DTGVSQNPRHKITKRGQNVTFRCDPISEHNRLYWYRQTLGQGPEFLTYFQNEAQLEKSRLLSDRFSAERPKGSFSTLEIQRTEQGDSAMYLCASSSAGPNVYGYTFGSGTRLTVV.